The 2 T cell receptor beta chains reported below all come from one sample, sequenced in a study of T cell repertoires in cytomegalovirus infection. Via MiXCR, TCRdb re-called the reads, giving one row per CDR3 protein. The sample yields hundreds of thousands of distinct CDR3 sequences, roughly 24% seen once. Source material: CD8+ T cells from PBMCs. The receptors originated from a human donor in good health (CMV status not recorded). Some clones in this sample may be carry-over from other donors' samples.

This clonotype was detected only a few times. The gene calls are TRBV14 and TRBJ2-3; D may be TRBD2 (6 bases). The V end was cut by 4 bases, the J end by 5 bases, with 19 bases between. The length of the CDR3 is 16 residues. Germline V lookup: CDR1 SGHDN, CDR2 FVKESK. The CDR3 DNA reads TGTGCCAGCAGCCCCTACGGGACTCCCGAAGGAGATACGCAGTATTTT. This translates into CASSPYGTPEGDTQYF.

There are many counts of this clonotype. The chain couples TRBV6-5 to TRBJ1-6; no clear D. The CDR3 covers 15 residues. V lost 0 bases to trimming and J lost 4 bases, with 7 bases between them. The germline V gene has CDR1 MNHEY and CDR2 SVGAGI. CDR3 coding DNA: TGTGCCAGCAGTTACTCGGCCAGTTATAATTCACCCCTCCACTTT. Encoded protein: CASSYSASYNSPLHF.